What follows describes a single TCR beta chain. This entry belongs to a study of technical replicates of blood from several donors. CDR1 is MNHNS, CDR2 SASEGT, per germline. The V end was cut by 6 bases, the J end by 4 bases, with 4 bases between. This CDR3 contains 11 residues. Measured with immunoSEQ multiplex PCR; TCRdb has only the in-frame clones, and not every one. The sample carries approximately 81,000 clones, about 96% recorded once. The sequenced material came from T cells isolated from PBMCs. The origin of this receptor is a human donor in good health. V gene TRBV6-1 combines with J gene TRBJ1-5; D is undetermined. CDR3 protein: CASSQNQPQHF. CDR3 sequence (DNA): TGTGCCAGCAGCCAAAATCAGCCCCAGCATTTT.